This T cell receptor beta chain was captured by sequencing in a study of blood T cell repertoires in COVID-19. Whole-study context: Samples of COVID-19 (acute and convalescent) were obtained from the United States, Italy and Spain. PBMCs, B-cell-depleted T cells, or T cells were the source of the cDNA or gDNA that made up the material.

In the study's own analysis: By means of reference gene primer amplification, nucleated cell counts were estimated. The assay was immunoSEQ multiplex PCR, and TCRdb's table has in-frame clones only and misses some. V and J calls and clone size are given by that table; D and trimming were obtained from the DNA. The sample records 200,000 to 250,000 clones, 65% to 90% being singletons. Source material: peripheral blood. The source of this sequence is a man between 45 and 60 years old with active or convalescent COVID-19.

DNA of the CDR3: TGTGCCAGCAGCTTGGGGGACAGGGGTGATGGCTACACCTTC. Protein: CASSLGDRGDGYTF. The chain is built from TRBV5-5 and TRBJ1-2, with 10 bases aligning to TRBD1. This CDR3 is 14 amino acids long. The germline CDR1 and CDR2 sequences are SGHKS and YYEKEE (reference sequence). Trimming took 0 bases from V and 6 from J; bases not matched to a gene: 2.